This T cell receptor beta chain was captured in a study of T-cell memory formation after mild COVID-19. TCRdb used MiXCR to reprocess the 5' RACE reads, holding one entry per CDR3 protein. The table lists roughly 400,000 distinct CDR3 sequences, approximately 16% of them singletons, with around a fifth in the top ten. This TCR came from a young man who had mild COVID-19 (a few samples of this study predate the infection). Cell type and time point are not known. The specimen sequenced was PBMCs or a T cell subset sorted from them (not recorded which).

CDR3 nucleotide sequence: TGTGCCAGCAGTGCCAGGAATAATCAAGAGACCCAGTACTTC. This codes for CASSARNNQETQYF. The rearrangement uses TRBV12-3 or TRBV12-4 and TRBJ2-5; D remains unclear. V lost 5 bases and J 2 bases, leaving 12 bases between the germline ends. The CDR3 is 14 residues long.